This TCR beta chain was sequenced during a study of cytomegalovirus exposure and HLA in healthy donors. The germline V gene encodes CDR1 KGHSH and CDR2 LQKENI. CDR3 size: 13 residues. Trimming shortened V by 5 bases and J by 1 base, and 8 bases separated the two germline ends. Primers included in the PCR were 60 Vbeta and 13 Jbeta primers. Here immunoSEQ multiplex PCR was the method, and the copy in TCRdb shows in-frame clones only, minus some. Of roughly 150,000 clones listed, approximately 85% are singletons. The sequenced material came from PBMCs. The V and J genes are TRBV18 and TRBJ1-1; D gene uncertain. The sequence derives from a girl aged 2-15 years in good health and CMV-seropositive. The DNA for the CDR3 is TGTGCCAGCTCATCCGCAGGGAACACTGAAGCTTTCTTT. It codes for CASSSAGNTEAFF.